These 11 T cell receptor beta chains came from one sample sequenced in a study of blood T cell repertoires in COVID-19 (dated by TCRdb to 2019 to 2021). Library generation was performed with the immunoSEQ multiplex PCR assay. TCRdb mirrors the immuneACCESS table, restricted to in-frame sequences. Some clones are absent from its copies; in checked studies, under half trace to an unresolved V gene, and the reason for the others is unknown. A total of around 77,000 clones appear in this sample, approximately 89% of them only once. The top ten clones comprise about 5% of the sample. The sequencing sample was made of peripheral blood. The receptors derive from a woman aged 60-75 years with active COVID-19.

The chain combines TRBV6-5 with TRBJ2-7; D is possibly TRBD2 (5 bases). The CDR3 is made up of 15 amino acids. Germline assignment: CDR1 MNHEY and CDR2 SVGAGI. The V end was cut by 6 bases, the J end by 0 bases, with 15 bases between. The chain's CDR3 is CASSLRGTSSYEQYF. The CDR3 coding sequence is TGTGCCAGCAGCCTACGGGGAACGTCCTCCTACGAGCAGTACTTC.

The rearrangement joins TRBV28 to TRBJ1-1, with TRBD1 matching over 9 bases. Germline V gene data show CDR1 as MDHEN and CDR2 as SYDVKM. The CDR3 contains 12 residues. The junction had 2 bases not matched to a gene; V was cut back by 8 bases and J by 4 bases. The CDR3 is CASLQGATEAFF. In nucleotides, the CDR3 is TGTGCCAGCCTACAGGGGGCCACTGAAGCTTTCTTT. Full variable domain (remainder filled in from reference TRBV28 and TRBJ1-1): DVKVTQSSRYLVKRTGEKVFLECVQDMDHENMFWYRQDPGLGLRLIYFSYDVKMKEKGDIPEGYSVSREKKERFSLILESASTNQTSMYLCASLQGATEAFFGQGTRLTVV.

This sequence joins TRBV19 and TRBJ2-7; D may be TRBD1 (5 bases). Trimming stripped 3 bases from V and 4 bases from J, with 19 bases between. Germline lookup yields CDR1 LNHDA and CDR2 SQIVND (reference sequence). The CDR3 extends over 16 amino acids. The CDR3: CASSIELGTGFYEQYF. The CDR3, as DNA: TGTGCCAGTAGTATTGAGCTGGGAACAGGATTTTACGAGCAGTACTTC. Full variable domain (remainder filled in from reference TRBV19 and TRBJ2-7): DGGITQSPKYLFRKEGQNVTLSCEQNLNHDAMYWYRQDPGQGLRLIYYSQIVNDFQKGDIAEGYSVSREKKESFPLTVTSAQKNPTAFYLCASSIELGTGFYEQYFGPGTRLTVT.

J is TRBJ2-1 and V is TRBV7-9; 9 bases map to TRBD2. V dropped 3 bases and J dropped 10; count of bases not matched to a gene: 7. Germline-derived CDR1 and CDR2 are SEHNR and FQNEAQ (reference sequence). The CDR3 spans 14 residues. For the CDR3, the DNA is TGTGCCAGCAGCTTCGGCGGGAGGGCCCTCGAGCAGTTCTTC. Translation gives CASSFGGRALEQFF.

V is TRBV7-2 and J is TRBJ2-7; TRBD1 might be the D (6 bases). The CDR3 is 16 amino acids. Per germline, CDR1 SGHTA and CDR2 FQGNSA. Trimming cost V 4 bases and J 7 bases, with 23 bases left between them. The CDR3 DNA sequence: TGTGCCAGCAGCTCTGGTGTTCAGGGGCGGCGCTCAGAGCAGTACTTC. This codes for CASSSGVQGRRSEQYF.

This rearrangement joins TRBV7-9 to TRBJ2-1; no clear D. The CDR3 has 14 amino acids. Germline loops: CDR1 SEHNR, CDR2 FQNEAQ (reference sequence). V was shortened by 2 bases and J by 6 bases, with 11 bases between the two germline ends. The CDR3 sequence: CASSLLRRGNEQFF. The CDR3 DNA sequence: TGTGCCAGCAGCTTACTCCGACGCGGCAATGAGCAGTTCTTC.

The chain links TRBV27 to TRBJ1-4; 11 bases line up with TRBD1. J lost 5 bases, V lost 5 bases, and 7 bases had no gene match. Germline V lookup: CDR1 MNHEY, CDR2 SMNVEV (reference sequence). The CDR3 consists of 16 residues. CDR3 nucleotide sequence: TGTGCCAGCAGTCCCTGGACAGGGGGCAAGAATGAAAAACTGTTTTTT. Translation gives CASSPWTGGKNEKLFF.

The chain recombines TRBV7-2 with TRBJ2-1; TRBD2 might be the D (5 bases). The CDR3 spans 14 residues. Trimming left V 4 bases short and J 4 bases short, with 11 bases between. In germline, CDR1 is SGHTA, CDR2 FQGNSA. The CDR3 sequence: CASSYPGIYNEQFF. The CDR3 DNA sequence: TGTGCCAGCAGCTATCCGGGGATATACAATGAGCAGTTCTTC.

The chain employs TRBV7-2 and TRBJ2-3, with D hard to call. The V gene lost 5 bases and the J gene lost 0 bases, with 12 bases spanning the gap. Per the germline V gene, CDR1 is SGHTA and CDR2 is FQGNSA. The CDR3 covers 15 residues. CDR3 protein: CASSPSPTSTDTQYF. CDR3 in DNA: TGTGCCAGCAGCCCCTCCCCCACTAGCACAGATACGCAGTATTTT.

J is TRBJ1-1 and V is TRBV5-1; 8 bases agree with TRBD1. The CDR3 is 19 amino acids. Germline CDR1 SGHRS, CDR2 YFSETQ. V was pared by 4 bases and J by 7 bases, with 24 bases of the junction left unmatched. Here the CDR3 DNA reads TGCGCCAGCAGCCTGGGGACAGACAGGGGTGAGACAAGGCGCGGTGAAGCTTTCTTT. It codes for CASSLGTDRGETRRGEAFF. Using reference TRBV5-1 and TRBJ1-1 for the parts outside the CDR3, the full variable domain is KAGVTQTPRYLIKTRGQQVTLSCSPISGHRSVSWYQQTPGQGLQFLFEYFSETQRNKGNFPGRFSGRQFSNSRSEMNVSTLELGDSALYLCASSLGTDRGETRRGEAFFGQGTRLTVV.

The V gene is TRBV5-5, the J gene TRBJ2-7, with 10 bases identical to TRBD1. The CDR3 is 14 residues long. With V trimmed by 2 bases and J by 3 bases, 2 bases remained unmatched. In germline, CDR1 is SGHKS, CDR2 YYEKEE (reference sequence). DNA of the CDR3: TGTGCCAGCAGCTTCCGGGACAGGGGCTACGAGCAGTACTTC. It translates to CASSFRDRGYEQYF. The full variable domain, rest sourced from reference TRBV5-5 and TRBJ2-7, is DAGVTQSPTHLIKTRGQQVTLRCSPISGHKSVSWYQQVLGQGPQFIFQYYEKEERGRGNFPDRFSARQFPNYSSELNVNALLLGDSALYLCASSFRDRGYEQYFGPGTRLTVT.